This T cell receptor beta chain was recovered during a study of immune heterogeneity within non-small cell lung tumors. The CDR3 is made up of 12 amino acids. Deletions cut 6 bases from V and 10 bases from J, with 14 bases between. The germline gives CDR1 LNHNV, CDR2 YYDKDF (reference sequence). Bulk tumor genomic DNA, 600 to 650 ng per sample, was used as template. Multiple biopsies spaced far apart were taken from each primary tumor during surgery. The cohort was untreated, with newly diagnosed non-small cell lung cancer undergoing curative surgery. Using 32 V and 13 J primers, multiplex PCR amplified TCR beta CDR3. One entry per CDR3 protein, called by TCRdb with MiXCR from the multiplex PCR reads. The sample gives 15,000 or so distinct CDR3 sequences, approximately 30% of which show up once; 5.2% is in the top ten.

This receptor was obtained from a man aged 40-49 years with non-small cell lung cancer. What was sequenced was lung tumor tissue. This chain joins TRBV15 and TRBJ2-3; D is possibly TRBD2 (7 bases). This CDR3 is CATRAGEGPQYF. CDR3 DNA sequence: TGTGCCACCAGGGCAGGGGAGGGCCCGCAGTATTTT.